This record covers a single T cell receptor beta chain. Its recognized antigen is unknown. One base away there is no much larger clone; base qualities are not given. The CDR3 runs 12 residues from the cysteine to the phenylalanine. Only the CDR3 DNA stays, 36 bases, in frame from base 1. As encoded in the germline V gene, CDR1 is MNHEY while CDR2 is SVGAGI. The V end loses 6 bases and the J end loses 10 bases, and a stretch of 15 bases separates them. Sequencing used an Illumina HiSeq 2500. Quantitative 5'-RACE with molecular barcodes was the method used to prepare the TCR beta libraries. As for how the authors treated the data: A new computational method, built on a probabilistic model of VDJ rearrangement, was used to identify disease-linked TCR variants. The public reads were reprocessed in TCRdb via fastp at Q25 and MiXCR, keeping in-frame beta chains. Entries are consolidated by CDR3 protein sequence, retaining the most common genes and DNA. The V and J calls follow TCRdb's processing rather than the paper's. This sample lists 200,000 to 300,000 distinct CDR3 sequences; 32% were detected once. About 4% of the sample is held by the ten biggest clonotypes.

The data were taken from a study of CD8 T cells in ankylosing spondylitis (dated by TCRdb to 2015 to 2018). General notes on the study: To find TCR variants linked to disease, the study profiled T cell receptor beta repertoires in ankylosing spondylitis patients and healthy donors. Peripheral blood was sampled, and synovial fluid was also collected from ankylosing spondylitis patients. In total, the full study cohort was made up of 95 to 110 healthy donors and approximately 24 ankylosing spondylitis patients.

The investigation overall reported the following: Blood from ankylosing spondylitis patients appeared to be characterized by a TCR beta motif made up of 8 or 9 highly homologous amino acid variants. The disease-linked clones showed a CD8+ phenotype and occurred at relatively low frequencies in peripheral blood. Some TCR beta motif variants had previously been reported in synovial fluid and blood of reactive arthritis patients, which suggested common disease-initiation mechanisms. The disease-linked clones were reported as significantly enriched in matched synovial fluid samples from ankylosing spondylitis patients.

The TCR sequence derives from a male donor with ankylosing spondylitis or in good health (not recorded which). Rearrangement joined TRBV6-5 to TRBJ1-2; possibly the D gene is TRBD1, per 5 matching bases. Sequencing used blood, either unsorted or a sorted T cell fraction (not recorded which). The CDR3 here reads CASRRPGLFYTF. The nucleotides are TGTGCCAGCAGGAGACCGGGACTCTTCTACACCTTC.